The 5 T cell receptor beta chains below all came from one sample that was sequenced in a study of blood T cell repertoires in COVID-19. Measured with immunoSEQ multiplex PCR; TCRdb has only the in-frame clones, and not every one. The table has hundreds of thousands of clones, about 85% seen once. What was sequenced was PBMCs or T cells enriched from blood (not recorded which). Receptors were obtained from a woman aged 25-40 years who had been exposed to COVID-19.

This chain joins TRBV13 and TRBJ2-5; D is ambiguous. Germline-derived CDR1 and CDR2 are PRHDT and FYEKMQ (reference sequence). Trimming removed 5 bases at V and 0 bases at J, with 7 bases between. CDR3 length: 13 residues. The CDR3 coding sequence is TGTGCCAGCAGCCCACCGGACCAAGAGACCCAGTACTTC. Protein product: CASSPPDQETQYF. Full variable domain (outside the CDR3, taken from reference TRBV13 and TRBJ2-5): AAGVIQSPRHLIKEKRETATLKCYPIPRHDTVYWYQQGPGQDPQFLISFYEKMQSDKGSIPDRFSAQQFSDYHSELNMSSLELGDSALYFCASSPPDQETQYFGPGTRLLVL.

This clone came up once. In the same sample, other DNA sequences code for this CDR3. The rearrangement links TRBV9 to TRBJ2-7; the match to TRBD2 covers 12 bases. The CDR3 spans 15 residues. Trimming took 0 bases from V and 4 from J; bases not matched to a gene: 2. Germline V CDR1 and CDR2: SGDLS, YYNGEE. DNA of the CDR3: TGTGCCAGCAGCGTAGGACTAGCGGGGGTTTACGAGCAGTACTTC. It is translated as CASSVGLAGVYEQYF.

The V gene is TRBV19, the J gene TRBJ2-1; 9 nucleotides align to TRBD2. The germline V gene encodes CDR1 LNHDA and CDR2 SQIVND (reference sequence). V dropped 3 bases and J dropped 3; count of bases not matched to a gene: 6. The CDR3 runs 16 residues. CDR3 sequence (DNA): TGTGCCAGTAGTATGGTCCTAGCGGGGATCTACAATGAGCAGTTCTTC. It encodes CASSMVLAGIYNEQFF.

V usage is TRBV11-2 and J usage is TRBJ2-3; tentatively, D is TRBD2 (5 bases). The length of the CDR3 is 13 residues. CDR1 and CDR2 (germline): SGHAT, FQNNGV. V was pared by 5 bases and J by 4 bases, with 10 bases between. CDR3 residues: CASSPQRADTQYF. The CDR3 DNA reads as TGTGCCAGCAGCCCCCAGAGGGCAGATACGCAGTATTTT. Drawing the rest from reference TRBV11-2 and TRBJ2-3, the complete variable domain is EAGVAQSPRYKIIEKRQSVAFWCNPISGHATLYWYQQILGQGPKLLIQFQNNGVVDDSQLPKDRFSAERLKGVDSTLKIQPAKLEDSAVYLCASSPQRADTQYFGPGTRLTVL.

This clone was observed a single time. This chain connects TRBV19 to TRBJ1-5, with D tentatively TRBD1 (5 bases). V dropped 7 bases and J dropped 7 bases, with 17 bases sitting between them. The CDR3 consists of 14 residues. The germline V gene has CDR1 LNHDA and CDR2 SQIVND (reference sequence). CDR3 sequence: CASIRTHGGQPQHF. In nucleotides, the CDR3 is TGTGCCAGTATCAGGACACACGGGGGGCAGCCCCAGCATTTT.